This T cell receptor beta chain was recorded in a study of monozygotic twins with inflammatory bowel disease. The CDR3 runs to 16 residues. The germline CDR1 and CDR2 sequences are LGHDT and YNNKEL (reference sequence). From its re-call of the 5' RACE reads, TCRdb lists each CDR3 protein once, without DNA. The specimen's table records approximately 380,000 distinct CDR3 sequences. The TCR originated in a human donor with ulcerative colitis or Crohn's disease, or a healthy co-twin of an affected twin (not recorded which). The chain recombines TRBV3-1 with TRBJ2-1; TCRdb's D call, TRBD2, is unchecked because there is no DNA. Source material: blood. CDR3 sequence: CASSPWGGGVYNEQFF.